Listed below are T cell receptor beta chains from one sample, sequenced in a study of shared clonotypes between healthy human individuals. This table comes from immunoSEQ multiplex PCR, and its TCRdb copy is limited to in-frame clones, with some not included. The sample consists of a few hundred thousand clones, around two thirds of them appearing once. Sequencing used memory CD4+ T cells sorted from blood. Receptors were obtained from a man between 25 and 39 years old in good health. The CDR3 runs from the conserved cysteine through the conserved F or W. The D gene is left open where the match is weak. Size is omitted from some rows. Given values are once, few, many or a class for expanded clones.

CDR3 length,V gene,D gene,J gene,clone size,CDR3 protein,CDR3 DNA
15,TRBV5-1,.,TRBJ2-7,.,CASSLALALGYEQYF,TGCGCCAGCAGCTTGGCCTTAGCGCTAGGCTACGAGCAGTACTTC
17,TRBV12-5,TRBD1,TRBJ2-2,.,CASGLSSGTGNTGELFF,TGTGCTAGTGGTTTGTCGTCCGGGACAGGGAACACCGGGGAGCTGTTTTTT
16,TRBV6-8,.,TRBJ1-2,many,CASSPQRVGTSYGYTF,TGTGCCAGCAGTCCCCAACGGGTCGGAACATCCTATGGCTACACCTTC
13,TRBV15,.,TRBJ1-1,.,CATSFSGGTEAFF,TGTGCCACCAGCTTTTCGGGGGGCACTGAAGCTTTCTTT
14,TRBV25-1,TRBD1,TRBJ2-3,once,CASSLPGGPDTQYF,TGTGCCAGCAGCCTACCAGGGGGACCAGATACGCAGTATTTT
16,TRBV7-6,TRBD1,TRBJ2-2,.,CASGRSTGGIGGELFF,TGTGCCAGCGGACGATCTACAGGGGGCATCGGCGGGGAGCTGTTTTTT
14,TRBV5-1,.,TRBJ2-1,.,CASSLGGRGDEQFF,TGCGCCAGCAGCTTGGGGGGCAGGGGAGATGAGCAGTTCTTC
14,TRBV2,.,TRBJ2-3,.,CASSEWGTTDTQYF,TGTGCCAGCAGTGAATGGGGGACCACAGATACGCAGTATTTT
19,TRBV6-1,.,TRBJ1-1,.,CASSEAFPASIFMNTEAFF,TGTGCCAGCAGTGAAGCGTTCCCGGCCAGCATATTCATGAACACTGAAGCTTTCTTT
14,TRBV2,TRBD2,TRBJ2-1,.,CASTGTSAANEQFF,TGTGCCAGCACCGGGACTAGCGCGGCCAATGAGCAGTTCTTC
14,TRBV5-1,.,TRBJ2-2,.,CASSGTGFSGELFF,TGCGCCAGCAGCGGAACAGGGTTCTCCGGGGAGCTGTTTTTT
15,TRBV4-3,.,TRBJ1-4,.,CASSQDLDGGEKLFF,TGCGCCAGCAGCCAAGATCTTGATGGAGGCGAAAAACTGTTTTTT
19,TRBV2,TRBD2,TRBJ2-7,.,CASSVESGWSGASSYEQYF,TGTGCCAGCAGTGTCGAATCTGGATGGAGCGGGGCCAGCTCCTACGAGCAGTACTTC
14,TRBV5-1,.,TRBJ1-3,few,CASSSVPSGNTIYF,TGCGCCAGCAGCTCAGTACCCTCTGGAAACACCATATATTTT
17,TRBV28,.,TRBJ2-1,.,CASTTGGPRSSYNEQFF,TGTGCCAGCACCACCGGTGGGCCGCGGAGCTCCTACAATGAGCAGTTCTTC
15,TRBV14,.,TRBJ2-7,once,CASSQDRQTSYEQYF,TGTGCCAGCAGCCAAGATCGGCAGACCTCCTACGAGCAGTACTTC
14,TRBV7-2,.,TRBJ2-1,.,CASSPRLASVEQFF,TGTGCCAGCAGCCCCCGGTTGGCTAGCGTTGAGCAGTTCTTC
15,TRBV6-5,.,TRBJ2-6,once,CASSLPTAGANVLTF,TGTGCCAGCAGTCTCCCGACAGCTGGGGCCAACGTCCTGACTTTC
16,TRBV11-2,.,TRBJ2-2,.,CASSLLRGANTGELFF,TGTGCCAGCAGCTTACTCAGGGGCGCGAACACCGGGGAGCTGTTTTTT
15,TRBV2,.,TRBJ2-2,.,CASRTTSRNTGELFF,TGTGCCAGCAGGACCACATCGAGGAACACCGGGGAGCTGTTTTTT
13,TRBV2,.,TRBJ2-5,.,CASTRSIGETQYF,TGTGCCAGCACCCGGAGTATCGGGGAGACCCAGTACTTC
16,TRBV7-9,.,TRBJ1-2,once,CASSSINTGRNYGYTF,TGTGCCAGCAGCTCTATAAATACAGGCCGGAACTATGGCTACACCTTC
16,TRBV7-8,TRBD1,TRBJ2-2,.,CASSLVGTANTGELFF,TGTGCCAGCAGCTTAGTCGGGACAGCGAACACCGGGGAGCTGTTTTTT
14,TRBV7-9,.,TRBJ1-4,.,CASSSTQREGKLFF,TGTGCCAGCAGCTCGACCCAAAGAGAGGGAAAACTGTTTTTT
14,TRBV28,.,TRBJ1-1,.,CASRSGLGGTEAFF,TGTGCCAGCAGGTCGGGGCTGGGGGGTACTGAAGCTTTCTTT
11,TRBV12-5,.,TRBJ2-5,.,CASAQRETQYF,TGTGCTAGTGCCCAACGCGAGACCCAGTACTTC
16,TRBV7-8,TRBD2,TRBJ2-7,.,CASSWGTSGASYEQYF,TGTGCCAGCAGCTGGGGGACTAGCGGAGCCTCCTACGAGCAGTACTTC
15,TRBV28,TRBD1,TRBJ2-7,.,CASSQGRGRAYEQYF,TGTGCCAGCAGTCAAGGCAGGGGGCGAGCCTACGAGCAGTACTTC
16,TRBV10-2,.,TRBJ2-6,.,CASSESAGSGANVLTF,TGCGCCAGCAGTGAGTCGGCAGGCTCTGGGGCCAACGTCCTGACTTTC
15,TRBV28,.,TRBJ1-3,.,CASSPYKSSGNTIYF,TGTGCCAGCAGTCCCTATAAATCATCTGGAAACACCATATATTTT
14,TRBV29-1,.,TRBJ2-3,many,CSVEGGLNADTQYF,TGCAGCGTCGAGGGGGGCCTCAACGCAGATACGCAGTATTTT
14,TRBV6-1,.,TRBJ2-4,.,CASIPSGAKNIQYF,TGTGCCAGCATTCCTTCTGGGGCCAAAAACATTCAGTACTTC
13,TRBV6-5,.,TRBJ2-7,.,CASSYPGTYEQYF,TGTGCCAGCAGTTACCCGGGGACTTACGAGCAGTACTTC
15,TRBV19,TRBD1,TRBJ1-4,.,CASSSVGTGSEKLFF,TGTGCCAGTAGTTCCGTCGGGACAGGAAGCGAAAAACTGTTTTTT
14,TRBV5-1,TRBD1,TRBJ2-5,many,CASNLQGGQETQYF,TGCGCCAGCAATCTACAGGGGGGCCAAGAGACCCAGTACTTC
15,TRBV4-1,TRBD2,TRBJ2-3,.,CASSQLAGGVDTQYF,TGCGCCAGCAGCCAGCTAGCGGGAGGCGTGGATACGCAGTATTTT
13,TRBV6-6,.,TRBJ1-4,many,CASSYVRDGELFF,TGTGCCAGCAGTTACGTTCGGGACGGGGAACTGTTTTTT
14,TRBV18,.,TRBJ2-7,.,CASSPLGQGHEQYF,TGTGCCAGCTCACCACTCGGGCAGGGCCACGAGCAGTACTTC
13,TRBV6-5,TRBD2,TRBJ2-1,.,CASSVGLVNEQFF,TGTGCCAGCAGTGTTGGACTAGTAAATGAGCAGTTCTTC
15,TRBV10-3,.,TRBJ2-6,.,CAIRAGGFGANVLTF,TGTGCCATCAGAGCAGGGGGGTTTGGGGCCAACGTCCTGACTTTC
11,TRBV28,.,TRBJ2-1,.,CASSIRNEQFF,TGTGCCAGCAGCATTCGCAATGAGCAGTTCTTC
12,TRBV7-9,TRBD1,TRBJ1-1,few,CASSTGTGEAFF,TGTGCCAGCTCGACCGGGACAGGGGAAGCTTTCTTT
13,TRBV6-1,.,TRBJ1-6,few,CASSDGAGSPLHF,TGTGCCAGCAGTGACGGGGCCGGTTCACCCCTCCACTTT
17,TRBV10-3,TRBD1,TRBJ2-7,once,CAIMGGKGTGVPYEQYF,TGTGCCATAATGGGTGGGAAGGGGACAGGGGTCCCCTACGAGCAGTACTTC
15,TRBV19,.,TRBJ2-6,.,CASSLHRSGANVLTF,TGTGCCAGTAGTTTACACCGCTCTGGGGCCAACGTCCTGACTTTC
14,TRBV12-5,TRBD2,TRBJ2-1,.,CASLGGRTYNEQFF,TGTGCTAGTTTGGGCGGGAGGACATACAATGAGCAGTTCTTC
15,TRBV10-1,TRBD1,TRBJ2-1,.,CASSDIQGAYNEQFF,TGCGCCAGCAGTGATATCCAGGGGGCCTACAATGAGCAGTTCTTC
17,TRBV5-6,.,TRBJ2-1,.,CASSLGTVGGSYNEQFF,TGTGCCAGCAGCTTGGGCACAGTGGGGGGCTCCTACAATGAGCAGTTCTTC
14,TRBV11-2,TRBD2,TRBJ2-7,.,CASRYLADSYEQYF,TGTGCCAGCAGGTACCTAGCGGACTCCTACGAGCAGTACTTC
16,TRBV10-1,.,TRBJ2-2,.,CASSVFGSRDTGELFF,TGCGCCAGCAGTGTATTTGGGAGTAGGGACACCGGGGAGCTGTTTTTT
16,TRBV19,.,TRBJ2-4,.,CASSSNRGLAKNIQYF,TGTGCCAGTAGTTCTAACAGGGGACTAGCCAAAAACATTCAGTACTTC
15,TRBV5-5,TRBD2,TRBJ2-7,.,CASSSPGLGDYEQYF,TGTGCCAGCAGTTCACCGGGACTAGGGGACTACGAGCAGTACTTC
14,TRBV7-9,.,TRBJ1-3,once,CASSHPTDGNTIYF,TGTGCCAGCAGCCACCCGACGGATGGAAACACCATATATTTT